This TCR beta chain is drawn from a study of CD8 T cells in ankylosing spondylitis. With molecular barcodes, quantitative 5'-RACE was used to make the TCR beta libraries. MiXCR, run by TCRdb on the 5' RACE reads, gives a single entry per CDR3 protein. Here the sample spans 150,000 to 250,000 distinct CDR3 sequences, roughly 13% being singletons. Findings and limits, study-wide: With a CD8+ phenotype, disease-linked clones were relatively rare in peripheral blood. A motif in TCR beta, a set of roughly eight highly homologous variants, appeared characteristic of ankylosing spondylitis blood.

This clonotype was observed a few times. What it recognizes is unknown. The CDR3 runs 11 residues. Trimming cost V 5 bases and J 5 bases, with 6 bases left between them. The TCR was taken from a male donor with ankylosing spondylitis or in good health (not recorded which). This chain uses TRBV12-3 or TRBV12-4 with TRBJ1-2; maybe TRBD1 (5 bases). The sequenced material came from blood, either unsorted or a sorted T cell fraction (not recorded which). As DNA, the CDR3 is TGTGCCAGCAGTCCAGGGTATGGCTACACCTTC. This translates into CASSPGYGYTF.